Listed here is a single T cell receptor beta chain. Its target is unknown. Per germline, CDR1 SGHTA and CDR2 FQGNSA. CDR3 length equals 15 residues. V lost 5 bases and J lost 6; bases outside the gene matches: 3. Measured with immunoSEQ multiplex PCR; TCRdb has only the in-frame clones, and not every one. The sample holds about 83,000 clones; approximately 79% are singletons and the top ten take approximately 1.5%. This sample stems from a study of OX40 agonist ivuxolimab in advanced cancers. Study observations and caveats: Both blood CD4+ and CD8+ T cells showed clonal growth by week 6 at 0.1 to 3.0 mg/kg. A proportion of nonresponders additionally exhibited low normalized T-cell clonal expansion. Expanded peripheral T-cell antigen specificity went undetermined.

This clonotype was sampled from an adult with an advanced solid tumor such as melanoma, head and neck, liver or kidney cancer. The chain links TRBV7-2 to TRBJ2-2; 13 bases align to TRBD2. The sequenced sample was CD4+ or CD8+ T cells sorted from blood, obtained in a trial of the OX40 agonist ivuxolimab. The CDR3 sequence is CASSVTSGGAGELFF. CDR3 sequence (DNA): TGTGCCAGCAGCGTAACTAGCGGGGGGGCCGGGGAGCTGTTTTTT.